This TCR beta chain was sequenced for a study of CD8 T cells in Susac syndrome. With random hexamers, roughly 0.5 to 1 ug RNA was reverse transcribed. MiXCR, run by TCRdb on the immunoSEQ multiplex PCR reads, gives a single entry per CDR3 protein. The table has roughly 200,000 distinct CDR3 sequences, 85% to 95% seen once. Trimming pared 2 bases from V and 0 bases from J, leaving 11 bases between. The germline CDR1 and CDR2 sequences are MNHEY and SVGAGI. This CDR3 is built from 16 residues. Specimen: CD4+ T cells from PBMCs. This clonotype was obtained from a human donor in good health. The rearrangement joins TRBV6-5 to TRBJ2-1; D uncertain. Here the CDR3 reads CASSYGTLGSYNEQFF. The CDR3 nucleotides read TGTGCCAGCAGTTACGGAACGCTCGGCTCCTACAATGAGCAGTTCTTC.